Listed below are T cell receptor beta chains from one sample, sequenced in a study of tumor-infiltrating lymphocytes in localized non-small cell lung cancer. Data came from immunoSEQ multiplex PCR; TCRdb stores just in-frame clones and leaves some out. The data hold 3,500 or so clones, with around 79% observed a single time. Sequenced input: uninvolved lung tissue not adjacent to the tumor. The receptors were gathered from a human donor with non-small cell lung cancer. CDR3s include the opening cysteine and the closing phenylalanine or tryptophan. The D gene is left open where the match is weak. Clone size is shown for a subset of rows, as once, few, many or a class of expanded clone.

CDR3 DNA: TGTGCCAGCAGCAGAAATCGGGAAGGGGACACTGAAGCTTTCTTT
CDR3 protein: CASSRNREGDTEAFF
CDR3 length: 15
V gene: TRBV11-2
D gene: NA
clone size: NA
J gene: TRBJ1-1

CDR3 DNA: TGTGCCAGCAGCCTAGCAGATGATCAGCCCCAGCATTTT
CDR3 protein: CASSLADDQPQHF
CDR3 length: 13
V gene: TRBV6-1
D gene: NA
clone size: NA
J gene: TRBJ1-5

CDR3 DNA: TGTGCCTGGAGTGTAAAGAGTATGTGGTACGAGCAGTACTTC
CDR3 protein: CAWSVKSMWYEQYF
CDR3 length: 14
V gene: TRBV30
D gene: NA
clone size: NA
J gene: TRBJ2-7

CDR3 DNA: TGTGCCAGCAGGGACAGGGAAGCCTACGAGCAGTACTTC
CDR3 protein: CASRDREAYEQYF
CDR3 length: 13
V gene: TRBV5-8
D gene: TRBD1
clone size: NA
J gene: TRBJ2-7

CDR3 DNA: TGTGCCAGCAGTCCCCGGACCCCCTGGTTCACTGAAGCTTTCTTT
CDR3 protein: CASSPRTPWFTEAFF
CDR3 length: 15
V gene: TRBV27
D gene: NA
clone size: NA
J gene: TRBJ1-1

CDR3 DNA: TGTGCCAGCACCCTTTGGGGGGGAAACTATGGCTACACCTTC
CDR3 protein: CASTLWGGNYGYTF
CDR3 length: 14
V gene: TRBV7-2
D gene: NA
clone size: NA
J gene: TRBJ1-2

CDR3 DNA: TGCGCCAGCAGCCCGACAGGGAGAGCCCACGAGCAGTACTTC
CDR3 protein: CASSPTGRAHEQYF
CDR3 length: 14
V gene: TRBV5-1
D gene: TRBD1
clone size: once
J gene: TRBJ2-7

CDR3 DNA: TGTGCCTGGAACGGGAGAGGAGCGGGAGCAGCCGGGGAGCTGTTTTTT
CDR3 protein: CAWNGRGAGAAGELFF
CDR3 length: 16
V gene: TRBV30
D gene: TRBD2
clone size: NA
J gene: TRBJ2-2

CDR3 DNA: TGCAGCGTTGAAGGGGAGGGGAGCTCCTACGAGCAGTACTTC
CDR3 protein: CSVEGEGSSYEQYF
CDR3 length: 14
V gene: TRBV29-1
D gene: TRBD2
clone size: NA
J gene: TRBJ2-7

CDR3 DNA: TGTGCCATCAGAAACCAACCTTACCCGGGGTCAGACTATGGCTACACCTTC
CDR3 protein: CAIRNQPYPGSDYGYTF
CDR3 length: 17
V gene: TRBV10-3
D gene: NA
clone size: NA
J gene: TRBJ1-2

CDR3 DNA: TGTGCCAGCAGCCCTAGCGGGAGCCCCTCCTACGAGCAGTACTTC
CDR3 protein: CASSPSGSPSYEQYF
CDR3 length: 15
V gene: TRBV9
D gene: TRBD2
clone size: NA
J gene: TRBJ2-7

CDR3 DNA: TGCAGCGTTGGGACAGGGCAAGAGACCCAGTACTTC
CDR3 protein: CSVGTGQETQYF
CDR3 length: 12
V gene: TRBV29-1
D gene: TRBD1
clone size: NA
J gene: TRBJ2-5

CDR3 DNA: TGCGCCAGCAGCATTGGTTATGGCTACACCTTC
CDR3 protein: CASSIGYGYTF
CDR3 length: 11
V gene: TRBV10-2
D gene: NA
clone size: NA
J gene: TRBJ1-2

CDR3 DNA: TGTGCCAGCAGCGTAGAAGGGTTCAACACTGAAGCTTTCTTT
CDR3 protein: CASSVEGFNTEAFF
CDR3 length: 14
V gene: TRBV9
D gene: NA
clone size: NA
J gene: TRBJ1-1

CDR3 DNA: TGTGCCAGCAGCACCGGGACAGGGGTTACGGGGACCCAGTACTTC
CDR3 protein: CASSTGTGVTGTQYF
CDR3 length: 15
V gene: TRBV7-9
D gene: TRBD1
clone size: NA
J gene: TRBJ2-5

CDR3 DNA: TGTGCCAGCACCGATCAGAGCTCCTATAATTCACCCCTCCACTTT
CDR3 protein: CASTDQSSYNSPLHF
CDR3 length: 15
V gene: TRBV7-9
D gene: NA
clone size: NA
J gene: TRBJ1-6

CDR3 DNA: TGTGCCAGCAGCATTCTCCAGGGGTTCTACAATGAGCAGTTCTTC
CDR3 protein: CASSILQGFYNEQFF
CDR3 length: 15
V gene: TRBV13
D gene: NA
clone size: few
J gene: TRBJ2-1

CDR3 DNA: TGTGCCAGCGGACCCATCGGGGGAAACGAGCAGTACTTC
CDR3 protein: CASGPIGGNEQYF
CDR3 length: 13
V gene: TRBV9
D gene: NA
clone size: NA
J gene: TRBJ2-7

CDR3 DNA: TGTGCCAGTAGTGACCTCCCCCGGGACAGTCCCTACGAGCAGTACTTC
CDR3 protein: CASSDLPRDSPYEQYF
CDR3 length: 16
V gene: TRBV19
D gene: TRBD1
clone size: NA
J gene: TRBJ2-7

CDR3 DNA: TGTGCCAGCAGTCCGTGGAACACTGAAGCTTTCTTT
CDR3 protein: CASSPWNTEAFF
CDR3 length: 12
V gene: TRBV2
D gene: NA
clone size: once
J gene: TRBJ1-1

CDR3 DNA: TGTGCCAGCAGTTCTTATAGCGGGACCGGGGAGCTGTTTTTT
CDR3 protein: CASSSYSGTGELFF
CDR3 length: 14
V gene: TRBV7-9
D gene: TRBD2
clone size: NA
J gene: TRBJ2-2

CDR3 DNA: TGCGCCAGCAGCCAAGAGTTCGGTAGGCAGGAGCGTTATGGCTACACCTTC
CDR3 protein: CASSQEFGRQERYGYTF
CDR3 length: 17
V gene: TRBV4-3
D gene: NA
clone size: NA
J gene: TRBJ1-2

CDR3 DNA: TGTGCCAGCAGTGTTGAGGGTTCCTACGAGCAGTACTTC
CDR3 protein: CASSVEGSYEQYF
CDR3 length: 13
V gene: TRBV6-1
D gene: NA
clone size: NA
J gene: TRBJ2-7

CDR3 DNA: TGTGCCAGCAGTACAGGTTACGAGCAGTACTTC
CDR3 protein: CASSTGYEQYF
CDR3 length: 11
V gene: TRBV28
D gene: NA
clone size: once
J gene: TRBJ2-7

CDR3 DNA: TGTGCCAGCAGCTTTGACACCATCTACGAGCAGTACTTC
CDR3 protein: CASSFDTIYEQYF
CDR3 length: 13
V gene: TRBV5-5
D gene: NA
clone size: NA
J gene: TRBJ2-7

CDR3 DNA: TGTGCCAGCAGCAGAAACTCAGGACAGGGAGAAGCTTTCTTT
CDR3 protein: CASSRNSGQGEAFF
CDR3 length: 14
V gene: TRBV7-9
D gene: TRBD1
clone size: NA
J gene: TRBJ1-1

CDR3 DNA: TGTGCCAGCAGCGTAGGACAGTCAAATCAGCCCCAGCATTTT
CDR3 protein: CASSVGQSNQPQHF
CDR3 length: 14
V gene: TRBV9
D gene: NA
clone size: NA
J gene: TRBJ1-5